The entry below describes one T cell receptor (beta chain). The antigen is not known. One entry per CDR3 protein results from TCRdb running MiXCR on the 5' RACE reads. The sample yields under 110,000 distinct CDR3 sequences, around 15% seen once. This CDR3 contains 15 residues. CDR1 and CDR2 (germline): SEHNR, FQNEAQ (reference sequence). V lost 6 bases, J lost 0 bases, and 7 bases stayed unmatched. This entry comes from a study of T-cell memory formation after mild COVID-19. Points from the study as a whole: CD4/CD8 balance held among clones contracting day 15 to 85, and later expanders leaned CD4+. Memory sampled before infection contained some responding clones, suggesting cross-reactive memory joined.

The source material was PBMCs or a T cell subset sorted from them (not recorded which). The clonotype comes from an adult woman who had mild COVID-19 (a few samples of this study predate the infection). Cell type and time point are not known. The chain recombines TRBV7-9 with TRBJ1-1, with 7 bases that match TRBD1. The CDR3 coding sequence is TGTGCCAGCAGATGGCCGGGACAGCTGAACACTGAAGCTTTCTTT. It yields the protein CASRWPGQLNTEAFF.